This TCR beta chain was identified during a study of T cells in women clearing cervical HPV infection. Across the study: Only a few women had HLA typing results available. Study results and caveats: Cases carried less TRBV6-7 than controls: 0.11% versus 0.16%. Richness differences could reflect unmeasured T-cell content per sample.

Comments on this clone: Antigen: not known. The CDR3 extends 3 residues past the end of the read, so its final part is completed from the germline J gene.

The germline CDR1 and CDR2 sequences are SGHRS and YFSETQ. The ends lost 0 bases at V and 6 bases at J; junction bases unmatched: 8. The CDR3 totals 16 residues. Average input was approximately 1,100 ng genomic DNA for immunoSEQ TCR beta CDR3 amplification. Here immunoSEQ multiplex PCR was the method, and the copy in TCRdb shows in-frame clones only, minus some. The sample totals 40,000 or so clones; its top ten clones hold roughly 6.8%. The clonotype originates from a woman aged 18 to 75 with a cervical HPV16 infection that either progressed to CIN3+ or cleared (not recorded which). Sequencing was carried out using blood buffy coat. The V and J genes are TRBV5-1 and TRBJ2-2, with TRBD2 matching 7 bases. The covered CDR3 bases are TGCGCCAGCAGCTTGGAGTTGGGGGGAGGGTCCGGGGAG. Its protein is CASSLELGGGSGE. The whole CDR3 region reads CASSLELGGGSGELFF.